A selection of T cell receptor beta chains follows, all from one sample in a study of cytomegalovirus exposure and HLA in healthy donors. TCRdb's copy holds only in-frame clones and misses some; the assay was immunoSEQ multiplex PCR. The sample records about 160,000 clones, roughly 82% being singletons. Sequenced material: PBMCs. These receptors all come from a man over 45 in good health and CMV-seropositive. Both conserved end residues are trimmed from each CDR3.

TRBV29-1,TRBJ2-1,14,SVEDPDLGRYNEQF
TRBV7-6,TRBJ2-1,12,ASSFLQGMNEQF
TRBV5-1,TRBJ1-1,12,ASSFRTANTEAF
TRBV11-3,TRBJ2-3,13,ASSSPDRHTDTQY
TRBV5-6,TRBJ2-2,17,ASSELLAGGRSNTGELF
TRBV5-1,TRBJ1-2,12,ASSLDAASMGYT
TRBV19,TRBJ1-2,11,ASSFKSGYGYT
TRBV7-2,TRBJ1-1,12,ASSSQRGGTEAF
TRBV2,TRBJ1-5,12,ASSAGFGNQPQH
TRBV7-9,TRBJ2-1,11,ASSPGGSLEQF
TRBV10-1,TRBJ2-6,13,ASSRGGSGANVLT
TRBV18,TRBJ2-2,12,ASSPGDSTGELF
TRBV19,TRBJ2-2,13,ASTRGTRRAGELF
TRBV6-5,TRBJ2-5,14,ASSWREWGRGETQY
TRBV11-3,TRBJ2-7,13,ASSRGQGARGEQY
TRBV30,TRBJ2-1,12,AWNVAVKGGEQF
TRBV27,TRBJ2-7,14,ASSPWKGPNTYEQY
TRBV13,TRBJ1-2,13,ASSRAGGREEGYT
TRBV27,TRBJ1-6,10,ASSSQGSPLH
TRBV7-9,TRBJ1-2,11,ASSRLQGSGYT
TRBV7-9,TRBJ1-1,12,ASSVQGRGTEAF
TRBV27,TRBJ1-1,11,ASSLSGRTEAF
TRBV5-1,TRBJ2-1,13,ASSLLTRDEGEQF
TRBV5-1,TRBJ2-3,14,ASSSQPLGNTDTQY
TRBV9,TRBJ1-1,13,ASSVDEGLNTEAF
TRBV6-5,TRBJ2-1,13,ASTGSGIFYNEQF
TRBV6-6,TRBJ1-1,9,ASSPPAEAF
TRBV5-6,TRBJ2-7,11,ASSFGRVYEQY
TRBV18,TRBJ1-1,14,ASSPPRGEVRHEAF
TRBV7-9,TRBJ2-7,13,ASSGRDGSSYEQY
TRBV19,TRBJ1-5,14,ASSILKGQPNQPQH
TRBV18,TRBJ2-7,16,ASSPDRLTDRGRGEQY
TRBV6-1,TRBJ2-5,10,ASRGLMGTQY
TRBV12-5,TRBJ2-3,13,ASGLVRAAGYPYY
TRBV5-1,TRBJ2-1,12,ASSMTGLYNEQF
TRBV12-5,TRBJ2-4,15,ASAWTSGGAAKNIQY
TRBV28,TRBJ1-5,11,ASIPGRSQPQH
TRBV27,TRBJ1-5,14,ASSLVGQGVTRPQH
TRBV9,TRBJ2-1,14,ASSAPSGGLNNEQF
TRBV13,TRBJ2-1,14,ASSGGGLASYNEQF
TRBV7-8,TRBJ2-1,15,ASSLLAALRNYNEQF
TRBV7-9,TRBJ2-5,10,ASSWDIETQY
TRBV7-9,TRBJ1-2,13,ASSDWDRSNYGYT
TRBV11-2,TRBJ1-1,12,ASSLAWIGGEAF
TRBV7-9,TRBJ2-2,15,ASSPGLAGGFTGELF
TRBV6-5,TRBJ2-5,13,ASSYRRVRGETQY
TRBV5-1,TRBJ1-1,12,ASSLARGATEAF
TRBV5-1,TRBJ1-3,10,ASSRDSNTIY
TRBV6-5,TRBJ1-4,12,ASSTGGPYEKLF
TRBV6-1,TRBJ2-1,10,ASSPSGGKQF